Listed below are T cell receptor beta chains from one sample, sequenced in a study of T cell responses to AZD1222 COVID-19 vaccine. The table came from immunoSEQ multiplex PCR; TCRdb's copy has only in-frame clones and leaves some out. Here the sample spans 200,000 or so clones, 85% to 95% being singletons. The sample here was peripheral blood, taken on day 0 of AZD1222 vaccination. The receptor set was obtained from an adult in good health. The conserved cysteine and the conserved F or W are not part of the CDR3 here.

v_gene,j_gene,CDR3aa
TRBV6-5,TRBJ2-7,ASSRTASSYEQY
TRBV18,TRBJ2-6,ASSIGTPSGANVLT
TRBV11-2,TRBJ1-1,ASSFWTMEAMNTEAF
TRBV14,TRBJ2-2,ASSQYWDRENTGELF
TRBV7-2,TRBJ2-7,ASSSGQGTGHEQY
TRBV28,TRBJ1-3,ASSETGTSGNTIY
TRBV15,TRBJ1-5,ATSRESYSNQPQH
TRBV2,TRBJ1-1,ASSVGGTEAF
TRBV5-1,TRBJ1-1,ASSLREGITGEAF
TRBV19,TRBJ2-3,ASSISGFADTQY
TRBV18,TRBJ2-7,ASQRDRSYEQY
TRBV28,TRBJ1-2,ASSRGQFYGYT
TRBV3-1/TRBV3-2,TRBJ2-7,ASSPEYTAYEQY
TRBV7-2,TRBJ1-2,ASSLGDRTSWGYT
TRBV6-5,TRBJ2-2,ASRVGGSTGELF
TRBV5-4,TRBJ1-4,ASSSQGEDEKLF
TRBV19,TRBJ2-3,ASSMETDTQY
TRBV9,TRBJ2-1,ASSAGGGNEQF
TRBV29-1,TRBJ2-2,SVETGPGTGELF
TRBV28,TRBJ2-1,ASSFLTLAGVYNEQF
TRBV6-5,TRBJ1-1,ASSLAGSRAEAF
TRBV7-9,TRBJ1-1,ASSLGYRGDTEAF
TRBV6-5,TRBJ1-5,ASRNRGNSNQPQH
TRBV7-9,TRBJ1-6,ASSSGTGNSSYNSPLH
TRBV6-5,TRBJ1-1,ASNRVSTATTEAF
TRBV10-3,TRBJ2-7,AISVGQRLTEQY
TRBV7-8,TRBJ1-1,ASSLIRQMNTEAF
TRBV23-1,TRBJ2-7,ASSQSWTRSEYEQY
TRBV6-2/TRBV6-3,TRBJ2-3,ASSRANRDTQY
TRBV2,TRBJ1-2,ASSEGRQAIYYGYT
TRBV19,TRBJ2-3,ASSPSGGDTQY
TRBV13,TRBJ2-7,ASSPGLAGPYEQY
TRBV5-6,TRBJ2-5,ASSRDVAGQTQY
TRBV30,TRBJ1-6,AWTRQAGQNSPLH
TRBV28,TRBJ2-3,ASSLVRGGLDTQY
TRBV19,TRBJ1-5,ASTPYGRGAYSNQPQH
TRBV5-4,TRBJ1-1,ASSLVGLNTEAF
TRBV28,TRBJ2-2,ASTRLYTGELF
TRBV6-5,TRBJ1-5,ASRPGQANQPQH
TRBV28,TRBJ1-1,ASSSRGGGNTEAF
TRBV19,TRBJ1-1,ASSIDSWRTEAF
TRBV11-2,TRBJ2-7,ASSKWTSGLFSYEQY
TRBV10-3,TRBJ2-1,AIRFPPGGFSYNEQF
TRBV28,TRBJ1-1,ASRTGTANTEAF
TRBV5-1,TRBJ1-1,ASSHGTVKGAF
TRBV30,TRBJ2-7,ASGLFYEQY
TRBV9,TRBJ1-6,ASSGLSRALH
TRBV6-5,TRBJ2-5,ASSPWTGTETQY